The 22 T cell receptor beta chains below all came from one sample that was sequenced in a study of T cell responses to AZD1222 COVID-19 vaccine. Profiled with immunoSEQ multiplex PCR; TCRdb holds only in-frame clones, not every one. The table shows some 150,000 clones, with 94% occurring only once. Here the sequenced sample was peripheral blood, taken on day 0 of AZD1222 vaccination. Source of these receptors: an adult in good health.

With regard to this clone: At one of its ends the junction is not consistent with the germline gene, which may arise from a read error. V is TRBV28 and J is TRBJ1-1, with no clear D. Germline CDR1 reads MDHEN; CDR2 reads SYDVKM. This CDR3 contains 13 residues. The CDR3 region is CASNVGVRTEAFF. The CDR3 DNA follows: TGCGCAAGCAATGTTGGGGTTCGGACTGAAGCTTTCTTT.

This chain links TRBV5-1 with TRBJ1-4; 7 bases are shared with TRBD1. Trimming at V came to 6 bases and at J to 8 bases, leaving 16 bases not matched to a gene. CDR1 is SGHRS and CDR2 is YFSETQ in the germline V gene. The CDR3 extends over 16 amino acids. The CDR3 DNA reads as TGCGCCAGCACCTGGGGCAGGGGGAGTATCGCCGAAAAACTGTTTTTT. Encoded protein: CASTWGRGSIAEKLFF.

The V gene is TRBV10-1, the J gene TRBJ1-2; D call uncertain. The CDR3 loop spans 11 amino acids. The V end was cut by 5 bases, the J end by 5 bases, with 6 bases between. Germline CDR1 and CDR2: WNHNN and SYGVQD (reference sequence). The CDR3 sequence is CASSFKYGYTF. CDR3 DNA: TGCGCCAGCAGTTTTAAGTATGGCTACACCTTC.

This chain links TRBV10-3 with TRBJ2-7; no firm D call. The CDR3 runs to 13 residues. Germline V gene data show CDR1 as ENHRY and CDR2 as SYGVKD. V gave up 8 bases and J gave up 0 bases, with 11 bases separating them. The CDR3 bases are TGTGCCATCCGGTCTCCGAGCTCCTACGAGCAGTACGTC. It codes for CAIRSPSSYEQYV.

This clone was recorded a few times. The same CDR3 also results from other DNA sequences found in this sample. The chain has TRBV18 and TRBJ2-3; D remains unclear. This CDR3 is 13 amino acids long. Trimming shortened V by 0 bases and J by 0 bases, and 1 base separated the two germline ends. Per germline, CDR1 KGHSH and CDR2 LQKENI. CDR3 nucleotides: TGTGCCAGCTCACCACCTAGCACAGATACGCAGTATTTT. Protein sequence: CASSPPSTDTQYF.

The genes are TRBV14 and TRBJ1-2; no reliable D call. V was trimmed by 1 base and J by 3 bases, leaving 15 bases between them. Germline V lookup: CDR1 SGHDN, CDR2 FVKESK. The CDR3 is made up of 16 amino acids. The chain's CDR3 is CASSQVGFVPHYGYTF. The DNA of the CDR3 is TGTGCCAGCAGCCAAGTGGGTTTCGTCCCGCACTATGGCTACACCTTC.

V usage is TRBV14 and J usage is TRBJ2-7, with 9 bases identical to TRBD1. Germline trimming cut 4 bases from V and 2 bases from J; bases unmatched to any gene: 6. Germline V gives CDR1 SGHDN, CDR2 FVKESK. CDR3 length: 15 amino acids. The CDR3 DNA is TGTGCCAGCAGCCGAGGACAGGGGCGGACCTACGAGCAGTACGTC. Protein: CASSRGQGRTYEQYV.

This chain's CDR3 is CASSVGGDNQPQHF. The DNA of the CDR3 is TGTGCCAGCAGCGTAGGAGGGGATAATCAGCCCCAGCATTTT. The chain has TRBV9 and TRBJ1-5; tentative D call: TRBD1 (5 bases). V gave up 0 bases and J gave up 4 bases, with 8 bases separating them. Germline CDR1 is SGDLS and CDR2 is YYNGEE. This CDR3 region has 14 residues.

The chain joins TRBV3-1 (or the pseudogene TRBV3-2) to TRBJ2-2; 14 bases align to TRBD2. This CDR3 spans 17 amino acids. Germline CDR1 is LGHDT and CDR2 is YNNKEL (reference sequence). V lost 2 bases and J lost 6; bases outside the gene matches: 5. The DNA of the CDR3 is TGTGCCAGCAGCCAAACCGGGACTAGCGGGGGACCCGGGGAGCTGTTTTTT. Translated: CASSQTGTSGGPGELFF.

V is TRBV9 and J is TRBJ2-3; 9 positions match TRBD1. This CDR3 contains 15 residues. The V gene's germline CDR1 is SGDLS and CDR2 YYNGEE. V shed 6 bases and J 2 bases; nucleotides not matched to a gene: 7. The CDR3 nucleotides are TGTGCCAGCACCTCAACAGGGGGCCCCACAGATACGCAGTATTTT. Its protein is CASTSTGGPTDTQYF.

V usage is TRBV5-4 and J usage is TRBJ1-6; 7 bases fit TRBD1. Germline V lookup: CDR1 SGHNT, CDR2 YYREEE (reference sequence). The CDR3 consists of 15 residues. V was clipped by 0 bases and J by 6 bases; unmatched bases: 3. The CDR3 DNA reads TGTGCCAGCAGCTTGGACAGGGGCATTAATTCACCCCTCCACTTT. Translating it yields CASSLDRGINSPLHF.

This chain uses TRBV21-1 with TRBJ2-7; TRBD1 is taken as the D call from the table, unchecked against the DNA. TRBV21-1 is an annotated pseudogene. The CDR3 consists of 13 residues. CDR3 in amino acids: CASRWDRSYEQYV. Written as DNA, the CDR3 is TGTGCCAGCAGATGGGACAGGTCCTACGAGCAGTACGTC.

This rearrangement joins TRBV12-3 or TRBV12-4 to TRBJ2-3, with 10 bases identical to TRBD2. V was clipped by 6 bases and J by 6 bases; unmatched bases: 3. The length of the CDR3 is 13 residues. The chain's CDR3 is CASRASGSDTQYF. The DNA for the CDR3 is TGTGCCAGCAGGGCTAGCGGGAGTGATACGCAGTATTTT.

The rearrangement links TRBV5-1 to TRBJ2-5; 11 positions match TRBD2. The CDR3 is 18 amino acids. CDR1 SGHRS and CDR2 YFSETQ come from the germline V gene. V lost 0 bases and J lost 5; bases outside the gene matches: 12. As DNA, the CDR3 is TGCGCCAGCAGCTTGGCCTTGGTACTAGCGGGGGAAGGGGAGACCCAGTACTTC. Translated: CASSLALVLAGEGETQYF.

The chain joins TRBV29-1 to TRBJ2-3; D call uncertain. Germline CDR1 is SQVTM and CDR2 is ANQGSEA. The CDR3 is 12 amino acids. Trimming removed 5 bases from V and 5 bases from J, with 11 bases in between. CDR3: CSVLNPEDTQYF. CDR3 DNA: TGCAGCGTTCTTAATCCCGAAGATACGCAGTATTTT.

The CDR3 DNA reads TGTGCCAGCAGCCCGGACGGAAATGAAGCTTTCTTT. Translation gives CASSPDGNEAFF. The chain has TRBV3-1 (or the pseudogene TRBV3-2) and TRBJ1-1; D gene unclear. The V and J ends lost 4 bases and 7 bases respectively, with 10 bases between them. The germline V gene has CDR1 LGHDT and CDR2 YNNKEL (reference sequence). The CDR3 loop spans 12 amino acids.

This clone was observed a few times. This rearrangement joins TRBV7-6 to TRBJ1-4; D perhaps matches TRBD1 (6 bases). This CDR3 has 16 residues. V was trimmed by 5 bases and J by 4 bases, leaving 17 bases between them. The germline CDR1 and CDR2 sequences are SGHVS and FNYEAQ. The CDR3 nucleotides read TGTGCCAGCAGCGTAGGATATAGGGGGATTAATGAAAAACTGTTTTTT. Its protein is CASSVGYRGINEKLFF.

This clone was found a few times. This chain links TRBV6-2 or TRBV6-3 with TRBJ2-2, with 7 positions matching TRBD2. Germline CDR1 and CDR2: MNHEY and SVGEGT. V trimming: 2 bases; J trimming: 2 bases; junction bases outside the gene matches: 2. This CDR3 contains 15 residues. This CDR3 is CASSYGTTNTGELFF. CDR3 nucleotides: TGTGCCAGCAGTTACGGGACTACAAACACCGGGGAGCTGTTTTTT.

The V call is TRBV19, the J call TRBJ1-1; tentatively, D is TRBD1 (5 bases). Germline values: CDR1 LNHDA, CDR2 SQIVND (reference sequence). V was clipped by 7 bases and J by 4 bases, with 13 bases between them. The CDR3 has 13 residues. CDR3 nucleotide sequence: TGTGCCAGTAAGAGGGGCGGGACCACTGAAGCTTTCTTT. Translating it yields CASKRGGTTEAFF.

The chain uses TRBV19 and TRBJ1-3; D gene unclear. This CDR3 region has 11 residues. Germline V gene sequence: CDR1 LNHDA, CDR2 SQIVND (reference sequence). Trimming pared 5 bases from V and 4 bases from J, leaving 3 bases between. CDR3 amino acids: CASSAGNTIYF. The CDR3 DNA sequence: TGTGCCAGTAGTGCGGGAAACACCATATATTTT. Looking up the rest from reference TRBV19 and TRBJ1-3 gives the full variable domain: DGGITQSPKYLFRKEGQNVTLSCEQNLNHDAMYWYRQDPGQGLRLIYYSQIVNDFQKGDIAEGYSVSREKKESFPLTVTSAQKNPTAFYLCASSAGNTIYFGEGSWLTVV.

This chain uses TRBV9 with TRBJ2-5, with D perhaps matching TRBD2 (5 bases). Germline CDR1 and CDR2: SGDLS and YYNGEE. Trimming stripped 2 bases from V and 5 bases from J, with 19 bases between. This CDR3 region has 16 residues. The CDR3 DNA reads TGTGCCAGCAGCGTTAATATAATAACTAGTACGGAGACCCAGTACTTC. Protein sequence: CASSVNIITSTETQYF.

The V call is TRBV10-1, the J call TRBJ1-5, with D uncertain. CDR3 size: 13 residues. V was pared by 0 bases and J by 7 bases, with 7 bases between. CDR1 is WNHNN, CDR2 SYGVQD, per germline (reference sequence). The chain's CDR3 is CASSESLGQPQHF. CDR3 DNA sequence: TGCGCCAGCAGTGAGTCTTTGGGGCAGCCCCAGCATTTT.